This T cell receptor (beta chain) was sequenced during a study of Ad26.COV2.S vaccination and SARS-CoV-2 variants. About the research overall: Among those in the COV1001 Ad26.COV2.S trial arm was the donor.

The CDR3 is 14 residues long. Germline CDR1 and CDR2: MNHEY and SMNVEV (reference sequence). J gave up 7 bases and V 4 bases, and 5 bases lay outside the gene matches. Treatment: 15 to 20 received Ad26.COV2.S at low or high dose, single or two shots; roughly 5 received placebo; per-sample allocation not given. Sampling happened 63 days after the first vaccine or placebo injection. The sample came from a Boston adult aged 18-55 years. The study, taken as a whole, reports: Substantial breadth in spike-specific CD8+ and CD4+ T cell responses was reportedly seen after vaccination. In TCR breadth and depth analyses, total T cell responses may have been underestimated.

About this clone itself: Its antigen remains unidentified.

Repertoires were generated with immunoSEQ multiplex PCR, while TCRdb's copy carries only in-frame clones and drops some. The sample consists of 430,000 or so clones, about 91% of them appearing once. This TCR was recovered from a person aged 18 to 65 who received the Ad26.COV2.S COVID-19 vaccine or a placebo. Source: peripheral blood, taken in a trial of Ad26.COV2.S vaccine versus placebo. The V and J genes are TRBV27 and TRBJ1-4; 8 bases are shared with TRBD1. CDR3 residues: CASSSRQGTEKLFF. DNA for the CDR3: TGTGCCAGCAGTTCGCGACAGGGGACTGAAAAACTGTTTTTT.